What follows describes a single TCR beta chain. Its antigen remains unknown. The CDR3 is 12 residues long. Germline assignment: CDR1 MDHEN and CDR2 SYDVKM. V lost 3 bases and J lost 4, with 3 bases in between. The data are from a study of identifying expanded T cells in peripheral blood. The study, taken as a whole, reports: About 1.2 clones differed between technical replicates, versus around 15 and 19 over time. Two-week clone count variance significantly increased as total template count grew.

The assay was immunoSEQ multiplex PCR, and TCRdb's table has in-frame clones only and misses some. The sample gives tens of thousands of clones, approximately 89% of which show up once; about 4% is in the top ten. Collection occurred without any documented infections or immune events in donors. The receptor comes from a person between 18 and 75 years old in good health. The V and J genes are TRBV28 and TRBJ2-2; D call uncertain. Sequenced material: blood. CDR3 in DNA: TGTGCCAGCAGTTTTTTCACCGGGGAGCTGTTTTTT. It specifies CASSFFTGELFF.